This TCR beta chain was recovered during a study of blood T cell repertoires in COVID-19. Study as a whole: Acute and convalescent COVID-19 specimens originated in the United States, Italy and Spain. Sources were T cells, B-cell-depleted T cells, or PBMCs; the material itself was cDNA or gDNA.

Seattle patient enrollment occurred during active infection, with longitudinal follow-up thereafter. Authors' analysis steps: Reference gene primer amplification gave estimated nucleated cell counts. Sequencing was performed with immunoSEQ multiplex PCR; in TCRdb, only in-frame clones are kept and a portion is missing. V, J and clone size are those of that table, while D and trimming were read from the DNA. The repertoire holds about 130,000 clones, with 86% as singletons. Input material: peripheral blood. The TCR was taken from a woman between 65 and 79 years old with COVID-19, enrolled during active disease.

CDR3 nucleotide sequence: TGTGCCAGCAGTGCCCCCCCAGGCAAAACCGCCTACGAGCAGTACTTC. Translation gives CASSAPPGKTAYEQYF. The V and J genes are TRBV2 and TRBJ2-7; no definite D call. This CDR3 is built from 16 residues. Germline V lookup: CDR1 SNHLY, CDR2 FYNNEI. With 4 bases removed from V and 2 bases from J, the gap between germline ends came to 18 bases.